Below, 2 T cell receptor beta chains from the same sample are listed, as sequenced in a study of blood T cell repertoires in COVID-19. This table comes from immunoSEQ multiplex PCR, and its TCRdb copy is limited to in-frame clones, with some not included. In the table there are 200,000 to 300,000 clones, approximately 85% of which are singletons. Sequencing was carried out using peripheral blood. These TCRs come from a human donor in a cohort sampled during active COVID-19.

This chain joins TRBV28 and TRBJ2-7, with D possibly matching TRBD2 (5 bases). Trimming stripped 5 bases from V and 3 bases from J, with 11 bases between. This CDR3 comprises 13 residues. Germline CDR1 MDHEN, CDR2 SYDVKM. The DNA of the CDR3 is TGTGCCAGCAGTCTTGGTGGAGGCTACGAGCAGTACTTC. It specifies CASSLGGGYEQYF.

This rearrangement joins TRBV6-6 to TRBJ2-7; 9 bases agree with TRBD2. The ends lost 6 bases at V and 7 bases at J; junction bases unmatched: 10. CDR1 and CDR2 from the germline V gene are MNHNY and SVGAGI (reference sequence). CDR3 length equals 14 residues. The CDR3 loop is CASSRLAGGLEQYF. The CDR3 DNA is TGTGCCAGCAGCCGACTGGCGGGGGGGCTTGAGCAGTACTTC.